A selection of T cell receptor beta chains follows, all from one sample in a study of shared clonotypes between healthy human individuals. Produced via immunoSEQ multiplex PCR; TCRdb's table is partial and in-frame only. The data hold roughly 1 million clones, with around 74% observed a single time. The sample was memory CD4+ T cells sorted from blood. These receptors were obtained from a man aged 18 to 35 in good health. CDR3s include the opening cysteine and the closing phenylalanine or tryptophan. A D gene is named only where the DNA matches it firmly. Size is stated for part of the rows, as once, few or many counts, or as a class when the clone is expanded.

v_call	d_call	clone_size	j_call	cdr3_aa	cdr3_nt
TRBV14	-	few	TRBJ1-1	CASSRSQTGPTEAFF	TGTGCCAGCAGCCGGAGCCAGACAGGCCCTACTGAAGCTTTCTTT
TRBV28	-	many	TRBJ1-5	CASSPPGLQHF	TGTGCCAGCAGCCCCCCGGGGCTCCAGCATTTT
TRBV29-1	-	-	TRBJ1-1	CSVEIPIGGNTEAFF	TGCAGCGTTGAAATCCCGATTGGGGGGAACACTGAAGCTTTCTTT
TRBV7-2	TRBD2	-	TRBJ2-5	CASSSRTSVLETQYF	TGTGCCAGCAGCTCAAGGACTAGCGTATTAGAGACCCAGTACTTC
TRBV12-2	-	-	TRBJ2-2	CASRSKDRFTGELFF	TGTGCAAGTCGCTCTAAGGACCGCTTCACCGGGGAGCTGTTTTTT
TRBV30	-	few	TRBJ2-7	CAWKGGSEQYF	TGTGCCTGGAAGGGGGGGTCCGAGCAGTACTTC
TRBV12-1	-	-	TRBJ2-3	CASSLGLAGVDSTDTQYF	TGTGCCAGCAGCTTAGGACTAGCGGGAGTCGATAGCACAGATACGCAGTATTTT
TRBV18	TRBD1	-	TRBJ1-4	CASSPRGQESTNEKLFF	TGTGCCAGCTCACCACGGGGACAGGAATCAACTAATGAAAAACTGTTTTTT
TRBV2	TRBD2	-	TRBJ2-7	CASTSGGPYEQYF	TGTGCCAGTACTAGCGGGGGGCCCTACGAGCAGTACTTC
TRBV30	TRBD1	-	TRBJ1-2	CAWQTGTDYGYTF	TGTGCCTGGCAGACAGGGACGGACTATGGCTACACCTTC
TRBV7-9	TRBD2	-	TRBJ2-7	CASSPLSGGAGEQYF	TGTGCCAGCAGTCCCCTAAGCGGGGGGGCTGGAGAGCAGTACTTC
TRBV2	-	-	TRBJ1-6	CASSVGQMNSPLHF	TGTGCCAGCAGCGTCGGACAGATGAATTCACCCCTCCACTTT
TRBV10-3	-	-	TRBJ2-5	CAISAAWGETQYF	TGTGCCATCAGTGCGGCTTGGGGCGAGACCCAGTACTTC
TRBV5-1	TRBD2	-	TRBJ2-1	CASSLGHAGGGSYNEQFF	TGCGCCAGCAGCTTGGGCCATGCGGGAGGAGGGTCCTACAATGAGCAGTTCTTC
TRBV11-2	-	few	TRBJ2-7	CASNGGTVSYEQYF	TGTGCCAGCAACGGGGGGACAGTCTCCTACGAGCAGTACTTC
TRBV19	-	few	TRBJ1-5	CASSIRDGLLHF	TGTGCCAGTAGTATTCGGGACGGGTTGTTGCATTTT